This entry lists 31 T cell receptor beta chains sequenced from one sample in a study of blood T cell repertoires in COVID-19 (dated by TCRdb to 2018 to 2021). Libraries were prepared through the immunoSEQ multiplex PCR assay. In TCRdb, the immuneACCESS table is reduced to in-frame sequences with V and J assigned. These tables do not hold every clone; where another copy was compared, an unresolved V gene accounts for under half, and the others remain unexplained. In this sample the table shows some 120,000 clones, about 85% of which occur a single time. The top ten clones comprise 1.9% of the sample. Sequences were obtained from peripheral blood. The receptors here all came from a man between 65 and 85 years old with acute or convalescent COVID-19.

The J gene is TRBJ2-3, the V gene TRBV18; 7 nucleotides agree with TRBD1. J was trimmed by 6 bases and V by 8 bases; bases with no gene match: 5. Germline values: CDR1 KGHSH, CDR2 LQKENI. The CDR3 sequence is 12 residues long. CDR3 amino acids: CASNQGEDTQYF. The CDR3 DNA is TGTGCCAGCAACCAGGGGGAGGATACGCAGTATTTT.

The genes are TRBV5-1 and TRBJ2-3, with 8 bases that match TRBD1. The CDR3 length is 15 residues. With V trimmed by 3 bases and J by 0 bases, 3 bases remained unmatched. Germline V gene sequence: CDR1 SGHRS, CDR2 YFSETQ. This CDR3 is CASSSGQASTDTQYF. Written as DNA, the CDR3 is TGCGCCAGCAGCTCGGGACAGGCGAGCACAGATACGCAGTATTTT.

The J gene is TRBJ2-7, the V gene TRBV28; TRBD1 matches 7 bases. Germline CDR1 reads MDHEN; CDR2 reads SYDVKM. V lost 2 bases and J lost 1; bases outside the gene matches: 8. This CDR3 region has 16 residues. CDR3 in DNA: TGTGCCAGCAGTTTAGAACAGGGGCGTCGATCCTACGAGCAGTACTTC. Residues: CASSLEQGRRSYEQYF.

The DNA of the CDR3 is TGTGCCATCAGTTATATCGGCGGGGGTCCATACAATGAGCAGTTCTTC. This gives the protein CAISYIGGGPYNEQFF. J is TRBJ2-1 and V is TRBV10-3, with TRBD2 matching over 7 bases. The CDR3 runs 16 residues. Germline lookup yields CDR1 ENHRY and CDR2 SYGVKD. J was trimmed by 4 bases and V by 5 bases; bases with no gene match: 11.

CDR3 in amino acids: CATSDRSNQPQHF. CDR3 nucleotide sequence: TGTGCCACCAGTGACAGAAGCAATCAGCCCCAGCATTTT. V usage is TRBV24-1 and J usage is TRBJ1-5; D is unresolved. Germline V CDR1 and CDR2: KGHDR, SFDVKD. The CDR3 contains 13 residues. Deletions cut 4 bases from V and 1 base from J, with 4 bases between.

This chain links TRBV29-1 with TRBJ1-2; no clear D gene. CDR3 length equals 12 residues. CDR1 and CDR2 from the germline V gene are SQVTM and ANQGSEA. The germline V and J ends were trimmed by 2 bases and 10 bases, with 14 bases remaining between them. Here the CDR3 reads CSVERTKGAYTF. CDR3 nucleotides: TGCAGCGTTGAAAGAACGAAAGGAGCCTACACCTTC. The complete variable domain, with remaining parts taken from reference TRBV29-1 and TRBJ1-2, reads SAVISQKPSRDICQRGTSLTIQCQVDSQVTMMFWYRQQPGQSLTLIATANQGSEATYESGFVIDKFPISRPNLTFSTLTVSNMSPEDSSIYLCSVERTKGAYTFGSGTRLTVV.

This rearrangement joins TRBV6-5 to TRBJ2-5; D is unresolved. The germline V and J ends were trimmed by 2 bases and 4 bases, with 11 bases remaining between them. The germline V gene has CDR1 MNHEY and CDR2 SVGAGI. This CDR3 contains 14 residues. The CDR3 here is CASSYDSLGETQYF. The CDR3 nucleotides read TGTGCCAGCAGTTACGACTCATTGGGAGAGACCCAGTACTTC.

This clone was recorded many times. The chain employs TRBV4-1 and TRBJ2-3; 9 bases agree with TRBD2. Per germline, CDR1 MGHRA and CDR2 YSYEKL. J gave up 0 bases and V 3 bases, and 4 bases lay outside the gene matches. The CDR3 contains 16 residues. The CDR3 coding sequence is TGCGCCAGCAGCCACCGACTAGCGGCCAGCACAGATACGCAGTATTTT. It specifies CASSHRLAASTDTQYF.

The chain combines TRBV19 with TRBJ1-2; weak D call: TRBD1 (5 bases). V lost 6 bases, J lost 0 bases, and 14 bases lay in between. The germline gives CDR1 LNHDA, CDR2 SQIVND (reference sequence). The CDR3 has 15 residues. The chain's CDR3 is CASRARAYANYGYTF. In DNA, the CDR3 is TGTGCCAGTAGGGCCAGGGCGTATGCTAACTATGGCTACACCTTC.

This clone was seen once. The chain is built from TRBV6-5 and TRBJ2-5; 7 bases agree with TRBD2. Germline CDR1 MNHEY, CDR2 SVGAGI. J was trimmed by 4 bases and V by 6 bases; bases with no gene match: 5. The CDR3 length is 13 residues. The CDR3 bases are TGTGCCAGCAGCGGGAGGCCTCCAGAGACCCAGTACTTC. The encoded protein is CASSGRPPETQYF.

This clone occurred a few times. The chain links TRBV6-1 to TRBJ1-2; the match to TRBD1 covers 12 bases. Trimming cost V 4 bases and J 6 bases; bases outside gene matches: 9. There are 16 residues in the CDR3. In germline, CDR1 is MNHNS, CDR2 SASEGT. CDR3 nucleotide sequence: TGTGCCAGCAGTGGCCTACCGGGACAGGGGGCAAATGGCTACACCTTC. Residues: CASSGLPGQGANGYTF.

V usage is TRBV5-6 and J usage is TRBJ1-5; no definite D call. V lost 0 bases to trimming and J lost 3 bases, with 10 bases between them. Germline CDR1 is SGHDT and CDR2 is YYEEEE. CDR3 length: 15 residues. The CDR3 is CASSLVADLNQPQHF. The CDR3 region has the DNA TGTGCCAGCAGCTTGGTGGCGGATCTCAATCAGCCCCAGCATTTT.

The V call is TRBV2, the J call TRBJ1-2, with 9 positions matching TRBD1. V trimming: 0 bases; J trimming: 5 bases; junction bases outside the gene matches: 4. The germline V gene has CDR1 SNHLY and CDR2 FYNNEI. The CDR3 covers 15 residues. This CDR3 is CASSEAGQGVYGYTF. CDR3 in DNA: TGTGCCAGCAGTGAAGCGGGACAGGGCGTATATGGCTACACCTTC.

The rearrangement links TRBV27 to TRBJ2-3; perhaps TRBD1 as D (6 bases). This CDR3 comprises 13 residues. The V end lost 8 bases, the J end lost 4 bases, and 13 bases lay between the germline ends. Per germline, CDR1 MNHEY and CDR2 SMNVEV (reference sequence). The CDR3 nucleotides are TGTGCCAGCTGGGCCAGGGGAGCAGATACGCAGTATTTT. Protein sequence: CASWARGADTQYF.

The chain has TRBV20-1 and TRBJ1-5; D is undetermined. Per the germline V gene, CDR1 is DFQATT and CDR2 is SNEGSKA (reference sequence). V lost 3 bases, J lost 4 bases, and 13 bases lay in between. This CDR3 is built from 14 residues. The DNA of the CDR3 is TGCAGTGCTAGTGCCCGACATGGGAATCAGCCCCAGCATTTT. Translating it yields CSASARHGNQPQHF.

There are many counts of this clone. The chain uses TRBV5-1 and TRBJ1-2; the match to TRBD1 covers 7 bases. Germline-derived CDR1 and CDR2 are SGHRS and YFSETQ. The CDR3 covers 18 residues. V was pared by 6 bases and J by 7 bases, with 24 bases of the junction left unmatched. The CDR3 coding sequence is TGCGCCAGCAATCTTAGGGGTCTCGGGACAGCTCAAAGGGGTGGCTACACCTTC. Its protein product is CASNLRGLGTAQRGGYTF.

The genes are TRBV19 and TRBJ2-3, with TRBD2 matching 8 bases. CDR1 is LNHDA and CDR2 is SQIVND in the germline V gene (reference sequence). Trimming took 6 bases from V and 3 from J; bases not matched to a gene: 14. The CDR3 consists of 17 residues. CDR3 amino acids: CASRAAAASGPTDTQYF. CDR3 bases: TGTGCCAGTAGAGCCGCGGCGGCTAGCGGGCCTACAGATACGCAGTATTTT.

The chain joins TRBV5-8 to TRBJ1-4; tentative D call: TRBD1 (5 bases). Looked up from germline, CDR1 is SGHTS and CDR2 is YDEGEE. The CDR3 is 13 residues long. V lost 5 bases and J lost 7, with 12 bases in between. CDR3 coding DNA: TGTGCCAGCAGTCACGACAGAGTTGAAAAACTGTTTTTT. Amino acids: CASSHDRVEKLFF. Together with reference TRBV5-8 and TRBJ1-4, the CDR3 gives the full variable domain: EAGVTQSPTHLIKTRGQQATLRCSPISGHTSVYWYQQALGLGLQFLLWYDEGEERNRGNFPPRFSGRQFPNYSSELNVNALELEDSALYLCASSHDRVEKLFFGSGTQLSVL.

CDR3 region: CASSRTSGLQETQYF. As DNA, the CDR3 is TGTGCCAGCAGCCGGACTAGCGGGCTCCAAGAGACCCAGTACTTC. V gene TRBV7-2 combines with J gene TRBJ2-5; 11 bases line up with TRBD2. V was clipped by 5 bases and J by 1 base; unmatched bases: 3. Germline values: CDR1 SGHTA, CDR2 FQGNSA. The CDR3 spans 15 residues.

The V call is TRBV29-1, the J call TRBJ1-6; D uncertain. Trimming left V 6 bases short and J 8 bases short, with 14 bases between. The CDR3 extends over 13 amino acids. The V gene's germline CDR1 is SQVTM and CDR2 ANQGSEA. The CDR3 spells CSVRVIEDSPLHF. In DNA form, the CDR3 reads TGCAGCGTGAGAGTCATAGAAGATTCACCCCTCCACTTT. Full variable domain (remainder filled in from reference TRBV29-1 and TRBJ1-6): SAVISQKPSRDICQRGTSLTIQCQVDSQVTMMFWYRQQPGQSLTLIATANQGSEATYESGFVIDKFPISRPNLTFSTLTVSNMSPEDSSIYLCSVRVIEDSPLHFGNGTRLTVT.

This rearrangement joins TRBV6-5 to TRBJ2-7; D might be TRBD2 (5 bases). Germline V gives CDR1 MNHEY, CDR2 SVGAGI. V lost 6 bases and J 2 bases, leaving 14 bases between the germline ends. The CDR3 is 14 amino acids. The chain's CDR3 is CASRPGVPAYEQYF. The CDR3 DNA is TGTGCCAGCAGACCCGGGGTGCCGGCCTACGAGCAGTACTTC.

CDR3 nucleotides: TGTGCCAGTTCTAGGACTCAGAGCACAGATACGCAGTATTTT. Translated: CASSRTQSTDTQYF. The chain joins TRBV2 to TRBJ2-3; tentative D call: TRBD2 (5 bases). In germline, CDR1 is SNHLY, CDR2 FYNNEI. The V end lost 9 bases, the J end lost 0 bases, and 13 bases lay between the germline ends. The CDR3 sequence is 14 residues long.

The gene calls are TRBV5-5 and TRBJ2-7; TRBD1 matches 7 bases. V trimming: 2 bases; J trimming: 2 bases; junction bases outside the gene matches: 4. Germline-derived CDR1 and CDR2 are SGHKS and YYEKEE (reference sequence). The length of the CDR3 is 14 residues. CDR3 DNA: TGTGCCAGCAGCTTACAGGGGTCCGCCTACGAGCAGTACTTC. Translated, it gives CASSLQGSAYEQYF.

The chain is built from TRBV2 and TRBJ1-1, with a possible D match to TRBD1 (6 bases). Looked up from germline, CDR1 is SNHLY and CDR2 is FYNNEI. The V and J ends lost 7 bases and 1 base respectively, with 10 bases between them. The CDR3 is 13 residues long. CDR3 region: CASTKDRNTEAFF. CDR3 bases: TGTGCCAGCACCAAGGACAGGAACACTGAAGCTTTCTTT. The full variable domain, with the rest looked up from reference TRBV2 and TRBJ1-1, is EPEVTQTPSHQVTQMGQEVILRCVPISNHLYFYWYRQILGQKVEFLVSFYNNEISEKSEIFDDQFSVERPDGSNFTLKIRSTKLEDSAMYFCASTKDRNTEAFFGQGTRLTVV.

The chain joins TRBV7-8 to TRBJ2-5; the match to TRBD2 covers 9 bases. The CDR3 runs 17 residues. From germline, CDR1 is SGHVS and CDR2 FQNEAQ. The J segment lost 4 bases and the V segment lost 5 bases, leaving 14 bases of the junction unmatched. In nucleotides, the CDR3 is TGTGCCAGCAGCCCAGGGGCGGCTAGCGGGGTGTCAGAGACCCAGTACTTC. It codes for CASSPGAASGVSETQYF.

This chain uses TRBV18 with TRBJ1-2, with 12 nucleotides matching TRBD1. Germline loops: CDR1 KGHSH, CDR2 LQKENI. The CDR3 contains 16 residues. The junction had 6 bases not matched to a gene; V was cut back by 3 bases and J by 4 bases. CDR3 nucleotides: TGTGCCAGCTCACCGAGGGACAGGGGGCGCTTCTATGGCTACACCTTC. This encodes CASSPRDRGRFYGYTF.

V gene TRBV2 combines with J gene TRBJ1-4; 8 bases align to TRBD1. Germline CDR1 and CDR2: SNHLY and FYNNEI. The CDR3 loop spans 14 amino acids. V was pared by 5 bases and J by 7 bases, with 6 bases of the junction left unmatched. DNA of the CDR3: TGTGCCAGCAGTAGACAGGGGCTAGGTGAAAAACTGTTTTTT. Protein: CASSRQGLGEKLFF.

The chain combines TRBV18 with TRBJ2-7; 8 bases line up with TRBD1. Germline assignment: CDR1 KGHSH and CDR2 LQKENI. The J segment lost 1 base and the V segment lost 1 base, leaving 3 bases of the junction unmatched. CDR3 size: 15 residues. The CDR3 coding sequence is TGTGCCAGCTCACCACGAGGACAGGGTTCCTACGAGCAGTACTTC. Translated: CASSPRGQGSYEQYF.

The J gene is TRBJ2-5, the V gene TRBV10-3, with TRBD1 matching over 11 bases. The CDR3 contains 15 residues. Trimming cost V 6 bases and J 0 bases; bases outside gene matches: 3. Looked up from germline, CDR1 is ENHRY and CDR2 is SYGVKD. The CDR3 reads CAIRGQGAYQETQYF. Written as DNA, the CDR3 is TGTGCCATCAGAGGACAGGGGGCCTACCAAGAGACCCAGTACTTC.

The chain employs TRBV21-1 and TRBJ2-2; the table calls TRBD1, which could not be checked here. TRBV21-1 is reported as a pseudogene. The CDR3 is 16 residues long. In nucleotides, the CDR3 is TGTGCCAGCAGCATCTCCCAGGGAAGGAACACCGGGGAGCTGTTTTTT. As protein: CASSISQGRNTGELFF.

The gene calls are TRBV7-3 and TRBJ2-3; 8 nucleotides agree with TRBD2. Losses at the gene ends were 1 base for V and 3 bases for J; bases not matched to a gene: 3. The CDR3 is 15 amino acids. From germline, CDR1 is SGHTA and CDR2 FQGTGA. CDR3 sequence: CASSLIGGETDTQYF. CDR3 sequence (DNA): TGTGCCAGCAGCTTAATCGGGGGGGAGACAGATACGCAGTATTTT.